The rows below give T cell receptor beta chains drawn from one sample of a study of T cell repertoires and Cas9 in healthy adults. The assay was immunoSEQ multiplex PCR, and TCRdb's table has in-frame clones only and misses some. The table has fewer than 25,000 clones, about 90% seen once. Sequencing used CD4+ effector T cells (CD127+, CD25-, CD137-, CD154-) from PBMCs; culture status not recorded. These receptors were collected from a human donor in good health. Both conserved end residues are part of each CDR3. Each record gives: CDR3 DNA, CDR3 protein, clone size, J gene, V gene, D gene. The D gene is left open where the match is weak. Part of the rows lack a size; the others show once, few, many or a class for expanded clones.

cdr3_nt: TGTGCCAGCTCACGGGAGTCGGGGGAAAAACTGTTTTTT
cdr3_aa: CASSRESGEKLFF
clone_size: few
j_call: TRBJ1-4
v_call: TRBV18
d_call: .

cdr3_nt: TGTGCCAGCAGTCCCGGTGTTACTGGGGCCAACGTCCTGACTTTC
cdr3_aa: CASSPGVTGANVLTF
clone_size: .
j_call: TRBJ2-6
v_call: TRBV6-5
d_call: .

cdr3_nt: TGTGCCAGCAGTTACGAGCAGCTCTATGGCTACACCTTC
cdr3_aa: CASSYEQLYGYTF
clone_size: .
j_call: TRBJ1-2
v_call: TRBV6-6
d_call: .

cdr3_nt: TGTGCCAGCAGTTTAGGGCAGGGACGCACCGGGGAGCTGTTTTTT
cdr3_aa: CASSLGQGRTGELFF
clone_size: .
j_call: TRBJ2-2
v_call: TRBV28
d_call: .

cdr3_nt: TGCGCCAGCAGCTTGGTAGGGGACCTTCCAAAGGGGACCCAGTACTTC
cdr3_aa: CASSLVGDLPKGTQYF
clone_size: once
j_call: TRBJ2-5
v_call: TRBV5-1
d_call: .

cdr3_nt: TGTGCCAGCAGCCGGACGGTTGCCGGGGAGCTGTTTTTT
cdr3_aa: CASSRTVAGELFF
clone_size: .
j_call: TRBJ2-2
v_call: TRBV11-2
d_call: .

cdr3_nt: TGTGCCAGCAGCCAAGAGGGGGATGGCTACACCTTC
cdr3_aa: CASSQEGDGYTF
clone_size: once
j_call: TRBJ1-2
v_call: TRBV4-2
d_call: .

cdr3_nt: TGTGCCAGCAGCGCGACAGGGCTCACCGGGGAGCTGTTTTTT
cdr3_aa: CASSATGLTGELFF
clone_size: .
j_call: TRBJ2-2
v_call: TRBV11-2
d_call: TRBD1

cdr3_nt: TGTGCCAGCTCTCATGGGGGCAGAGGAGAAGGGAACACCGGGGAGCTGTTTTTT
cdr3_aa: CASSHGGRGEGNTGELFF
clone_size: .
j_call: TRBJ2-2
v_call: TRBV18
d_call: .

cdr3_nt: TGTGCCATCAGTGGGGACAGTCTAACAACAGGGTCGCAGTATTTT
cdr3_aa: CAISGDSLTTGSQYF
clone_size: .
j_call: TRBJ2-3
v_call: TRBV10-3
d_call: TRBD1

cdr3_nt: TGTGCCAGTAGCCCGGCAGAAATTAGCTCCTACAATGAGCAGTTCTTC
cdr3_aa: CASSPAEISSYNEQFF
clone_size: .
j_call: TRBJ2-1
v_call: TRBV19
d_call: .

cdr3_nt: TGTGCCAGTTCCGGACTCCAGGCTAATCAGCCCCAGCATTTT
cdr3_aa: CASSGLQANQPQHF
clone_size: .
j_call: TRBJ1-5
v_call: TRBV19
d_call: .

cdr3_nt: TGCGCCAGCAGCTTTCCTGAAGGGACAGGGCGAGGCGAGCAGTACTTC
cdr3_aa: CASSFPEGTGRGEQYF
clone_size: .
j_call: TRBJ2-7
v_call: TRBV5-1
d_call: TRBD1

cdr3_nt: TGTGCCAGCAGTTACTCGCGGGTCTCCTACGAGCAGTACTTC
cdr3_aa: CASSYSRVSYEQYF
clone_size: .
j_call: TRBJ2-7
v_call: TRBV6-6
d_call: .

cdr3_nt: TGTGCCAGCAGCCCCTCCGGGACAGGGATGGGGGGCTACACCTTC
cdr3_aa: CASSPSGTGMGGYTF
clone_size: .
j_call: TRBJ1-2
v_call: TRBV9
d_call: TRBD1

cdr3_nt: TGTGCCAGCAGAACTGCTGCCTACGAGCAGTACTTC
cdr3_aa: CASRTAAYEQYF
clone_size: .
j_call: TRBJ2-7
v_call: TRBV27
d_call: .

cdr3_nt: TGTGCCAGCAGGGTCAGGGGGGGGGCAGATACGCAGTATTTT
cdr3_aa: CASRVRGGADTQYF
clone_size: .
j_call: TRBJ2-3
v_call: TRBV28
d_call: .

cdr3_nt: TGTGCCCTAGGGGGGGCGGCGGACACTGAAGCTTTCTTT
cdr3_aa: CALGGAADTEAFF
clone_size: .
j_call: TRBJ1-1
v_call: TRBV28
d_call: .

cdr3_nt: TGTGCCAGCAGGAACCCTCCTTCCCCGAGTGGCTACACCTTC
cdr3_aa: CASRNPPSPSGYTF
clone_size: .
j_call: TRBJ1-2
v_call: TRBV11-2
d_call: .

cdr3_nt: TGTGCCAGCAGTGAAGCGCAGGAGCAGTACTTC
cdr3_aa: CASSEAQEQYF
clone_size: .
j_call: TRBJ2-7
v_call: TRBV6-1
d_call: .

cdr3_nt: TGTGCCAGCAGTGGCGGTAACACTGAAGCTTTCTTT
cdr3_aa: CASSGGNTEAFF
clone_size: .
j_call: TRBJ1-1
v_call: TRBV25-1
d_call: .

cdr3_nt: TGTGCCAGCATCGAGGGAGGGGGCGGCAATCAGCCCCAGCATTTT
cdr3_aa: CASIEGGGGNQPQHF
clone_size: once
j_call: TRBJ1-5
v_call: TRBV2
d_call: TRBD1

cdr3_nt: TGTGCCTGGAGGGACGGCTACACTGAAGCTTTCTTT
cdr3_aa: CAWRDGYTEAFF
clone_size: .
j_call: TRBJ1-1
v_call: TRBV30
d_call: .

cdr3_nt: TGTGCCAGCTCCCTCAACAGGGGAATAGGCAACACCATATATTTT
cdr3_aa: CASSLNRGIGNTIYF
clone_size: .
j_call: TRBJ1-3
v_call: TRBV6-5
d_call: TRBD1

cdr3_nt: TGTGCCAGCTCACCAATTTCCGGGGCCAATGAGCAGTTCTTC
cdr3_aa: CASSPISGANEQFF
clone_size: .
j_call: TRBJ2-1
v_call: TRBV18
d_call: .

cdr3_nt: TGTGCCAGTAGCAAGGCAGGGAATTTTGGGAACACTGAAGCTTTCTTT
cdr3_aa: CASSKAGNFGNTEAFF
clone_size: .
j_call: TRBJ1-1
v_call: TRBV19
d_call: .

cdr3_nt: TGTGCCAGCAGGGTACTAGCGGGTAACACCGGGGAGCTGTTTTTT
cdr3_aa: CASRVLAGNTGELFF
clone_size: .
j_call: TRBJ2-2
v_call: TRBV11-2
d_call: TRBD2

cdr3_nt: TGTGCCAGCAGTGGATCTAGCGGGCGCCACAATGAGCAGTTCTTC
cdr3_aa: CASSGSSGRHNEQFF
clone_size: .
j_call: TRBJ2-1
v_call: TRBV6-1
d_call: TRBD2

cdr3_nt: TGTGCCAGCAGCACGTGGGGGACTGAGGATGTACAGTATTTT
cdr3_aa: CASSTWGTEDVQYF
clone_size: once
j_call: TRBJ2-3
v_call: TRBV7-3
d_call: .

cdr3_nt: TGTGCCAGCAGCGTAGCGGGAGAGGAAGCGGATACGCAGTATTTT
cdr3_aa: CASSVAGEEADTQYF
clone_size: .
j_call: TRBJ2-3
v_call: TRBV9
d_call: .

cdr3_nt: TGCGCCAGCAGCTCGGGGGTAAGGGGGAGCACTGAAGCTTTCTTT
cdr3_aa: CASSSGVRGSTEAFF
clone_size: .
j_call: TRBJ1-1
v_call: TRBV5-1
d_call: .

cdr3_nt: TGCGCCAGCAGTGAAGGACGGGAGACCCAGTACTTC
cdr3_aa: CASSEGRETQYF
clone_size: .
j_call: TRBJ2-5
v_call: TRBV10-1
d_call: .

cdr3_nt: TGTGCCAGCAGCTTTAGTAGAGGGGTACCCTCAGATACGCAGTATTTT
cdr3_aa: CASSFSRGVPSDTQYF
clone_size: .
j_call: TRBJ2-3
v_call: TRBV7-2
d_call: .

cdr3_nt: TGTGCCAGACCGACAGGGTTGACTGAAGCTTTCTTT
cdr3_aa: CARPTGLTEAFF
clone_size: .
j_call: TRBJ1-1
v_call: TRBV6-1
d_call: TRBD1

cdr3_nt: TGTGCCAGCAGCTCCGGAACTAGCGGGGGGGGCGTGGAGACCCAGTACTTC
cdr3_aa: CASSSGTSGGGVETQYF
clone_size: .
j_call: TRBJ2-5
v_call: TRBV5-4
d_call: TRBD2

cdr3_nt: TGCGCCAGCAGCCACCCCCTCGAAAACACCATATATTTT
cdr3_aa: CASSHPLENTIYF
clone_size: .
j_call: TRBJ1-3
v_call: TRBV4-1
d_call: .

cdr3_nt: TGTGCCAGCAGCTTAGGTGCGACAGGGGTGTCAAGCACCATATATTTT
cdr3_aa: CASSLGATGVSSTIYF
clone_size: .
j_call: TRBJ1-3
v_call: TRBV11-2
d_call: TRBD1

cdr3_nt: TGTGCCAGCAGCGCGTCCAGGTCAGGGGTACAGGAGCAGTACTTC
cdr3_aa: CASSASRSGVQEQYF
clone_size: .
j_call: TRBJ2-5
v_call: TRBV9
d_call: .

cdr3_nt: TGTGCCAGCAGTTCAGCGGGGGGGCCTTCCGGGGAGCTGTTTTTT
cdr3_aa: CASSSAGGPSGELFF
clone_size: .
j_call: TRBJ2-2
v_call: TRBV28
d_call: TRBD2

cdr3_nt: TGCGCCAGCAGCCAAAGACTAGTGGCGAATGAGCAGTTCTTC
cdr3_aa: CASSQRLVANEQFF
clone_size: .
j_call: TRBJ2-1
v_call: TRBV4-1
d_call: .

cdr3_nt: TGTGCCACCAGCAGAGGTCAAGCAGGGGGTTTCGAGCAGTACTTC
cdr3_aa: CATSRGQAGGFEQYF
clone_size: .
j_call: TRBJ2-7
v_call: TRBV15
d_call: TRBD1

cdr3_nt: TGTGCCAGCAGTCGCACCGGAAAAATGGACTATGGCTACACCTTC
cdr3_aa: CASSRTGKMDYGYTF
clone_size: .
j_call: TRBJ1-2
v_call: TRBV6-6
d_call: .

cdr3_nt: TGTGCCAGCAGCCGAAGACAGGGTGAAAGCTCTGGGGCCAACGTCCTGACTTTC
cdr3_aa: CASSRRQGESSGANVLTF
clone_size: .
j_call: TRBJ2-6
v_call: TRBV7-9
d_call: TRBD1

cdr3_nt: TGTGCCAGCAGTTTAATCCTCCCGACTGTCAGGGCTGCAGATACGCAGTATTTT
cdr3_aa: CASSLILPTVRAADTQYF
clone_size: .
j_call: TRBJ2-3
v_call: TRBV28
d_call: .

cdr3_nt: TGTGCCAGCAGCCCCCCCCCAGGGACTGGAAACACCATATATTTT
cdr3_aa: CASSPPPGTGNTIYF
clone_size: once
j_call: TRBJ1-3
v_call: TRBV5-6
d_call: .

cdr3_nt: TGTGCCAGCAGTTACTACACAGGAAACACCATATATTTT
cdr3_aa: CASSYYTGNTIYF
clone_size: .
j_call: TRBJ1-3
v_call: TRBV6-6
d_call: .

cdr3_nt: TGCAGCGTTGCCTCGGGACAGGGTAATGAGCAGTTCTTC
cdr3_aa: CSVASGQGNEQFF
clone_size: .
j_call: TRBJ2-1
v_call: TRBV29-1
d_call: TRBD1

cdr3_nt: TGTGCCAGTAGTATGCTACAAAACCAAGAGACCCAGTACTTC
cdr3_aa: CASSMLQNQETQYF
clone_size: .
j_call: TRBJ2-5
v_call: TRBV19
d_call: .

cdr3_nt: TGTGCCATCAGTGAGGACAGGACGAACACTGAAGCTTTCTTT
cdr3_aa: CAISEDRTNTEAFF
clone_size: .
j_call: TRBJ1-1
v_call: TRBV10-3
d_call: .

cdr3_nt: TGTGCCAGCAGTCAACGGGGTGGGGTTGGCTACACCTTC
cdr3_aa: CASSQRGGVGYTF
clone_size: .
j_call: TRBJ1-2
v_call: TRBV6-1
d_call: .

cdr3_nt: TGTGCCAGCAGCTACCTCGGACCCGCAACTAATGAAAAACTGTTTTTT
cdr3_aa: CASSYLGPATNEKLFF
clone_size: .
j_call: TRBJ1-4
v_call: TRBV7-9
d_call: .

cdr3_nt: TGTGCCAGCAGCTTAACTGACAGGGGATGGATCCCTTTCTATGGCTACACCTTC
cdr3_aa: CASSLTDRGWIPFYGYTF
clone_size: .
j_call: TRBJ1-2
v_call: TRBV5-6
d_call: TRBD1

cdr3_nt: TGTGCCAGCAGCTTAGCTGGGACAGGGGAAAAACTGTTTTTT
cdr3_aa: CASSLAGTGEKLFF
clone_size: .
j_call: TRBJ1-4
v_call: TRBV7-2
d_call: TRBD1

cdr3_nt: TGTGCCAGCAGTGGGGAGAGGGGGCGCGGGGTAGGGTACTATGGCTACACCTTC
cdr3_aa: CASSGERGRGVGYYGYTF
clone_size: .
j_call: TRBJ1-2
v_call: TRBV28
d_call: TRBD1

cdr3_nt: TGTGCCAGCAGTTTAGGTACGGAACTCCGGGGTAATTCACCCCTCCACTTT
cdr3_aa: CASSLGTELRGNSPLHF
clone_size: .
j_call: TRBJ1-6
v_call: TRBV28
d_call: .

cdr3_nt: TGCGCCAGCAGCCAAGTGCGGGGGAAAAATGAAAAACTGTTTTTT
cdr3_aa: CASSQVRGKNEKLFF
clone_size: few
j_call: TRBJ1-4
v_call: TRBV4-1
d_call: .

cdr3_nt: TGTGCCAGCAGTTTGAGTAGCGGGAGAAGGTTTAGGAATGAGCAGTTCTTC
cdr3_aa: CASSLSSGRRFRNEQFF
clone_size: .
j_call: TRBJ2-1
v_call: TRBV28
d_call: TRBD2

cdr3_nt: TGTGCCAGCCTCGGGGGTTTGGGTGAGCAGTTCTTC
cdr3_aa: CASLGGLGEQFF
clone_size: .
j_call: TRBJ2-1
v_call: TRBV28
d_call: .